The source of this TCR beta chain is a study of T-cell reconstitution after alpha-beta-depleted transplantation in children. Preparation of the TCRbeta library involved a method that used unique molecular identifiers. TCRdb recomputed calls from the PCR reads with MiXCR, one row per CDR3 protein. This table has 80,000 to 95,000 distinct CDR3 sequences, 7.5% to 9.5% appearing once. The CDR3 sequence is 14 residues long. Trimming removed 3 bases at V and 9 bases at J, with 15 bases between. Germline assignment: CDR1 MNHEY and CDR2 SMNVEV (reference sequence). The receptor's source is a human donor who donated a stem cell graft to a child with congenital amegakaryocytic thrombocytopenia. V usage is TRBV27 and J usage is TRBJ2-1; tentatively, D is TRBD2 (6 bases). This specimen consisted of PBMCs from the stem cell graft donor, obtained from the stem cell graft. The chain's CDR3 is CASSFRGGPGEQFF. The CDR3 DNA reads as TGTGCCAGCAGTTTCCGTGGAGGGCCCGGTGAGCAGTTCTTC.